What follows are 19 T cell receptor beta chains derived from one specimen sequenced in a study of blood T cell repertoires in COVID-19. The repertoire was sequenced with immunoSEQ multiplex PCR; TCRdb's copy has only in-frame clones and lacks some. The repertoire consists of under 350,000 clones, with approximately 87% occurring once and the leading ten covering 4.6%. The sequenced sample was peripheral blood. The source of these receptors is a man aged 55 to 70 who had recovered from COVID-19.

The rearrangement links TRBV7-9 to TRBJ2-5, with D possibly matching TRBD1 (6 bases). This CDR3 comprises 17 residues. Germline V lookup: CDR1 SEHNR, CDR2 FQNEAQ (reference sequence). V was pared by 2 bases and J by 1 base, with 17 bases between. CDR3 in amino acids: CASSLPSTLGAQETQYF. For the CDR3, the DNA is TGTGCCAGCAGCTTACCTAGTACGTTGGGGGCCCAAGAGACCCAGTACTTC.

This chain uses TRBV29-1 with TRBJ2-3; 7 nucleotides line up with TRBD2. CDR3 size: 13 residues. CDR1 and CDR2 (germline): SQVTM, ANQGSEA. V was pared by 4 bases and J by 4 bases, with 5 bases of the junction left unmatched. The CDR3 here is CSVVWGGADTQYF. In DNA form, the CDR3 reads TGCAGCGTTGTTTGGGGAGGGGCAGATACGCAGTATTTT.

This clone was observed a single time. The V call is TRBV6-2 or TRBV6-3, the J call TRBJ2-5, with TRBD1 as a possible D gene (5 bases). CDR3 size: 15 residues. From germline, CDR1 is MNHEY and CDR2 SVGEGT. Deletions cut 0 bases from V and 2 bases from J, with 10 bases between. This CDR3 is CASSYSIQEQETQYF. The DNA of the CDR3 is TGTGCCAGCAGTTACTCGATACAGGAACAAGAGACCCAGTACTTC.

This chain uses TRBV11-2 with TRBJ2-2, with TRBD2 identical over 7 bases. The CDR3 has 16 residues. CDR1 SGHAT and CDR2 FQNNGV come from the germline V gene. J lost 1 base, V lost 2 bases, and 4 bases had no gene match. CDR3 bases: TGTGCCAGCAGCTTATCGGGAGGAAAGAACACCGGGGAGCTGTTTTTT. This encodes CASSLSGGKNTGELFF.

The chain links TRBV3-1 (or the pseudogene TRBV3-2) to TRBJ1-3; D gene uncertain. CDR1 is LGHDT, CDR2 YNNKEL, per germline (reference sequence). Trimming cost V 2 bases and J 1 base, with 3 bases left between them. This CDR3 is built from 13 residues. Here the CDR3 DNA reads TGTGCCAGCAGCCAACGGTCTGGAAACACCATATATTTT. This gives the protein CASSQRSGNTIYF.

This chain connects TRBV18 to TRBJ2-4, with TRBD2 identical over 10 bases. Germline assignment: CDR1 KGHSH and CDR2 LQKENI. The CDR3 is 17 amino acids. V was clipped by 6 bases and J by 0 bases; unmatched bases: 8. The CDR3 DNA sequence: TGTGCCAGCTCGCCAGCGGGGGGGCCCGGAGCCAAAAACATTCAGTACTTC. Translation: CASSPAGGPGAKNIQYF.

The CDR3 nucleotides read TGTGCCAGTAGTATCTCCTTCGGGACAGGGGGCGCCGGGAGCAATCAGCCCCAGCATTTT. Protein product: CASSISFGTGGAGSNQPQHF. The J gene is TRBJ1-5, the V gene TRBV19; 12 bases fit TRBD1. The CDR3 is 20 residues long. Germline values: CDR1 LNHDA, CDR2 SQIVND (reference sequence). V shed 3 bases, J shed 1 base, and the junction held 13 bases outside the gene matches. Full variable domain (missing parts from reference TRBV19 and TRBJ1-5): DGGITQSPKYLFRKEGQNVTLSCEQNLNHDAMYWYRQDPGQGLRLIYYSQIVNDFQKGDIAEGYSVSREKKESFPLTVTSAQKNPTAFYLCASSISFGTGGAGSNQPQHFGDGTRLSIL.

This chain's CDR3 is CASSDGGPGTGTQYF. The CDR3 DNA reads as TGTGCCAGCAGTGATGGGGGCCCGGGTACCGGTACGCAGTATTTT. The chain combines TRBV2 with TRBJ2-3; TRBD1 might be the D (6 bases). Trimming took off 3 bases at V and 8 bases at J, with 18 bases between the two ends. This CDR3 comprises 15 residues. Germline V gene sequence: CDR1 SNHLY, CDR2 FYNNEI. Together with reference TRBV2 and TRBJ2-3, the CDR3 gives the full variable domain: EPEVTQTPSHQVTQMGQEVILRCVPISNHLYFYWYRQILGQKVEFLVSFYNNEISEKSEIFDDQFSVERPDGSNFTLKIRSTKLEDSAMYFCASSDGGPGTGTQYFGPGTRLTVL.

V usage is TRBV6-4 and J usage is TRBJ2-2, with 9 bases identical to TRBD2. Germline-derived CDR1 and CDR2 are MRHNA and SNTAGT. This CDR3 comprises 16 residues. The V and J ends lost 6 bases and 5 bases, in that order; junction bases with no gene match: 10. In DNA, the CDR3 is TGTGCCAGCAGCCCGCTGGGACTAGCAGTTACCGGGGAGCTGTTTTTT. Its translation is CASSPLGLAVTGELFF.

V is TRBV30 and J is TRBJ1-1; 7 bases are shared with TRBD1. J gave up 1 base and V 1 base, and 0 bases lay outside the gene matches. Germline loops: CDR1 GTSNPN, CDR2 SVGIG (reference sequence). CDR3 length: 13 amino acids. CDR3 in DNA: TGTGCCTGGAGTGACAGGGGGAACACTGAAGCTTTCTTT. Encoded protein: CAWSDRGNTEAFF.

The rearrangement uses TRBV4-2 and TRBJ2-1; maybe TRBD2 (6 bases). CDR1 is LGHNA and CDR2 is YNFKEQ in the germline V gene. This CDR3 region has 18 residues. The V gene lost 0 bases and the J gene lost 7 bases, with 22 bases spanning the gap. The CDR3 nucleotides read TGTGCCAGCAGCCAAGATTTAATTGGGGGGAGAGGAGGGAATGAGCAGTTCTTC. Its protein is CASSQDLIGGRGGNEQFF.

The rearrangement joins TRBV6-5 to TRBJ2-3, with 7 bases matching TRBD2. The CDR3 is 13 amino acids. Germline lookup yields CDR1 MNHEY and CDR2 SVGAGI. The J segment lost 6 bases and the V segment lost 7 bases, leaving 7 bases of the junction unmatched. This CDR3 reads CASMGGGVDTQYF. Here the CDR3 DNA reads TGTGCCAGCATGGGGGGAGGGGTGGATACGCAGTATTTT.

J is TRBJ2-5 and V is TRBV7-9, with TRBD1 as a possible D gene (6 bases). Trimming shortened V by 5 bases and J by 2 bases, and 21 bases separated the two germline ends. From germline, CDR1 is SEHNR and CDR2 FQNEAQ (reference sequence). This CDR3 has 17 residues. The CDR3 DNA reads TGTGCCAGCAGCCCGGCTTACGGGACATCATTTCAAGAGACCCAGTACTTC. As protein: CASSPAYGTSFQETQYF.

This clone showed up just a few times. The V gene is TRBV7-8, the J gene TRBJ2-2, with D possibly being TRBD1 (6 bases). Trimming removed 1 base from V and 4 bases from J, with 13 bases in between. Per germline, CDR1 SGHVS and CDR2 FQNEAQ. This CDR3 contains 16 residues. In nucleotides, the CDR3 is TGTGCCAGCAGCTTAGATCAGGGGATGGTCACCGGGGAGCTGTTTTTT. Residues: CASSLDQGMVTGELFF.

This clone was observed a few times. The CDR3 nucleotides read TGCGCCAGCAGCCAAGTCAGGGGGAGTTCACCCCTCCACTTT. Amino acid sequence: CASSQVRGSSPLHF. The chain links TRBV4-1 to TRBJ1-6; 7 positions agree with TRBD1. Germline V gene data show CDR1 as MGHRA and CDR2 as YSYEKL. The V gene end was trimmed by 1 base and the J gene end by 9 bases; junction bases not matched to a gene: 3. The CDR3 spans 14 residues.

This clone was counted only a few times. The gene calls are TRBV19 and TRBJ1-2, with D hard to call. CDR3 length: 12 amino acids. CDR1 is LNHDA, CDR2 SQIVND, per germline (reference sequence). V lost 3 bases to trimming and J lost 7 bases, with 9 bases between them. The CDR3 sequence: CASSMARGGYTF. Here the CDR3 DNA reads TGTGCCAGTAGTATGGCCCGGGGTGGCTACACCTTC. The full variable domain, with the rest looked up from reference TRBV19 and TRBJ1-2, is DGGITQSPKYLFRKEGQNVTLSCEQNLNHDAMYWYRQDPGQGLRLIYYSQIVNDFQKGDIAEGYSVSREKKESFPLTVTSAQKNPTAFYLCASSMARGGYTFGSGTRLTVV.

This CDR3 is CASTLDSLNEKLFF. The DNA for the CDR3 is TGTGCCAGCACCTTGGACAGTCTTAATGAAAAACTGTTTTTT. This chain connects TRBV6-5 to TRBJ1-4; TRBD1 is a possible D gene (6 bases). Trimming took off 7 bases at V and 4 bases at J, with 13 bases between the two ends. The CDR3 sequence is 14 residues long. Looked up from germline, CDR1 is MNHEY and CDR2 is SVGAGI.

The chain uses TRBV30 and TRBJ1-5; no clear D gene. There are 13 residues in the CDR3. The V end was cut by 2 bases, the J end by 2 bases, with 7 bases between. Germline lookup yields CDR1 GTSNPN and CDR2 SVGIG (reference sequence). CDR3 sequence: CAWSPSRNQPQHF. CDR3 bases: TGTGCCTGGAGTCCCTCCCGCAATCAGCCCCAGCATTTT.

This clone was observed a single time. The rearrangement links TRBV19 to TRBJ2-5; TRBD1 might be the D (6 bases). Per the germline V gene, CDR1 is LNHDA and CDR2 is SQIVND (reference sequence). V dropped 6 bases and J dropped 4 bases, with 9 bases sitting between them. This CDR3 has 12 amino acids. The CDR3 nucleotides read TGTGCCAGTAGGAAAGGGGGAGAGACCCAGTACTTC. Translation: CASRKGGETQYF. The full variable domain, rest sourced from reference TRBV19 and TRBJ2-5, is DGGITQSPKYLFRKEGQNVTLSCEQNLNHDAMYWYRQDPGQGLRLIYYSQIVNDFQKGDIAEGYSVSREKKESFPLTVTSAQKNPTAFYLCASRKGGETQYFGPGTRLLVL.